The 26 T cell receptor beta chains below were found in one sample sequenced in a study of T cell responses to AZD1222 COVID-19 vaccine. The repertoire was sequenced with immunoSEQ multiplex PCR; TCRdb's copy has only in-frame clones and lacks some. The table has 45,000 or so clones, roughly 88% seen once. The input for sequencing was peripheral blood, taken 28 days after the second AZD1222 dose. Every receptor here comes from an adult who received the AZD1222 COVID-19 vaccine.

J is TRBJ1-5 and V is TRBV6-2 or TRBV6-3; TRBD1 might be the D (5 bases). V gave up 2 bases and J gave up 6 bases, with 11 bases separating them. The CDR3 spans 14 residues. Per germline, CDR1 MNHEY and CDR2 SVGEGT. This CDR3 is CASSYGGWSQPQHF. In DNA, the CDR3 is TGTGCCAGCAGTTACGGGGGTTGGAGTCAGCCCCAGCATTTT.

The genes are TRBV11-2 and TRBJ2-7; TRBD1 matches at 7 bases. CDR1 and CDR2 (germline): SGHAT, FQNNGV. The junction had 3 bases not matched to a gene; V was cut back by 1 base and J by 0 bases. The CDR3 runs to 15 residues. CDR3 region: CASSLGSGGSYEQYF. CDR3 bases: TGTGCCAGCAGCTTAGGTTCAGGGGGCTCCTACGAGCAGTACTTC.

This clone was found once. The CDR3 spells CAWRSSGDPTDTQYF. The CDR3 bases are TGTGCCTGGAGGTCCAGCGGGGACCCCACAGATACGCAGTATTTT. V and J are TRBV30 and TRBJ2-3; 7 bases are a match to TRBD2. The length of the CDR3 is 15 residues. V lost 3 bases, J lost 2 bases, and 8 bases stayed unmatched. Germline V CDR1 and CDR2: GTSNPN, SVGIG (reference sequence).

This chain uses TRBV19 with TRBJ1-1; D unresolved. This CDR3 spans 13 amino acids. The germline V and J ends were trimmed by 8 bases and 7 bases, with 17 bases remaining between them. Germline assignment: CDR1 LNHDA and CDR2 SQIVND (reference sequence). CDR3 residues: CASRSGEKSEAFF. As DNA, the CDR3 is TGTGCCAGTCGATCAGGAGAAAAAAGTGAAGCTTTCTTT.

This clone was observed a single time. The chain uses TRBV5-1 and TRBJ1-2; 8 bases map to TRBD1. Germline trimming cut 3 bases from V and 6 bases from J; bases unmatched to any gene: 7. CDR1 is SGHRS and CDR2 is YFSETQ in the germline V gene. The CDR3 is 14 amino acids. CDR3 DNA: TGCGCCAGCAGCTCCTTGTACAGGGGGGATGGCTACACCTTC. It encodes CASSSLYRGDGYTF.

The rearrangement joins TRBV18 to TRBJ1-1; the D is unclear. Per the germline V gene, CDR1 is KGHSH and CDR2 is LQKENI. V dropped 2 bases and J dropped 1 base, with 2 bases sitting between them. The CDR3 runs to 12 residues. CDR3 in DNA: TGTGCCAGCTCACCAGGGAACACTGAAGCTTTCTTT. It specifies CASSPGNTEAFF.

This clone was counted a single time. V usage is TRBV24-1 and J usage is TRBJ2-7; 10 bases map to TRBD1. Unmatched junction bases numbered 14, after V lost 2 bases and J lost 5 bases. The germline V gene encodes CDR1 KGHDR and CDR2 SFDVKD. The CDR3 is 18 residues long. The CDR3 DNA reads TGTGCCACCAGTGATTCCGTGTCGAACAGACAGGGGGCGGACGAGCAGTACTTC. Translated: CATSDSVSNRQGADEQYF.

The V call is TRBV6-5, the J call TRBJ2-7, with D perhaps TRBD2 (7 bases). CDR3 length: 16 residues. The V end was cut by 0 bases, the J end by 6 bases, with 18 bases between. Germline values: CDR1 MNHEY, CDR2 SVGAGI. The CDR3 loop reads CASSYSSQGRGGEQYF. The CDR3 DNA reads TGTGCCAGCAGTTACTCATCTCAGGGTAGGGGGGGCGAGCAGTACTTC.

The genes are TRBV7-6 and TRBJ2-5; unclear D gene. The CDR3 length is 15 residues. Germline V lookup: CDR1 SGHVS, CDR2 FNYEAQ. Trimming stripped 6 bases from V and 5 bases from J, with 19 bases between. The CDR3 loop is CASREKGVGGETQYF. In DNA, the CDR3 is TGTGCCAGCAGGGAAAAGGGTGTGGGCGGCGAGACCCAGTACTTC.

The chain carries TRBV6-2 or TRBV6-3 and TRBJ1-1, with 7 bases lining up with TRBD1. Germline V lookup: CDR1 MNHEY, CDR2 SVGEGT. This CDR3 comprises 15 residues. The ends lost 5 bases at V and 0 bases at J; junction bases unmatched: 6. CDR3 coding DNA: TGTGCCAGCAGTAAGGGACAGAAAATGAACACTGAAGCTTTCTTT. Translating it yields CASSKGQKMNTEAFF.

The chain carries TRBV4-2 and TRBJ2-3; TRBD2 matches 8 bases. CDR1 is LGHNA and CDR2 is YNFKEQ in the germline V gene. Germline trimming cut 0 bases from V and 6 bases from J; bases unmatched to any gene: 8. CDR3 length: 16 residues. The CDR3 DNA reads TGTGCCAGCAGCCAAGACATAGCGGGGCTCGACGATACGCAGTATTTT. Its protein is CASSQDIAGLDDTQYF.

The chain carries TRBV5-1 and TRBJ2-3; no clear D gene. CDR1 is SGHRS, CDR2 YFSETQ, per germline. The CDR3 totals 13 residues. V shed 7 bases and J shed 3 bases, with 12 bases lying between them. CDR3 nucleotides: TGCGCCAGCCGCCAGGCTTTAACAGATACGCAGTATTTT. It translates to CASRQALTDTQYF.

This CDR3 is CASSDPGKSGGWDNEQFF. The CDR3 bases are TGTGCCAGCAGTGACCCTGGTAAGTCAGGGGGCTGGGACAATGAGCAGTTCTTC. The V gene is TRBV6-4, the J gene TRBJ2-1; 8 bases align to TRBD1. The germline V gene encodes CDR1 MRHNA and CDR2 SNTAGT. The CDR3 sequence is 18 residues long. Germline trimming cut 2 bases from V and 5 bases from J; bases unmatched to any gene: 14.

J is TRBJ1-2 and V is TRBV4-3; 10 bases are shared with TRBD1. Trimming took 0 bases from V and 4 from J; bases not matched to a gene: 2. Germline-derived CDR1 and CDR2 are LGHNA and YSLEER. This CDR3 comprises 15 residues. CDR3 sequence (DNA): TGCGCCAGCAGCCAAGAGACAGGGGGCGGCTATGGCTACACCTTC. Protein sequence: CASSQETGGGYGYTF.

This chain's CDR3 is CASSLVSASSYEQYF. The CDR3 bases are TGCGCCAGCAGCTTGGTTTCAGCGAGCTCCTACGAGCAGTACTTC. The chain has TRBV5-1 and TRBJ2-7; D uncertain. From germline, CDR1 is SGHRS and CDR2 YFSETQ. The CDR3 is made up of 15 amino acids. Between the trimmed V and J ends, which lost 0 bases and 0 bases, there was a span of 10 bases.

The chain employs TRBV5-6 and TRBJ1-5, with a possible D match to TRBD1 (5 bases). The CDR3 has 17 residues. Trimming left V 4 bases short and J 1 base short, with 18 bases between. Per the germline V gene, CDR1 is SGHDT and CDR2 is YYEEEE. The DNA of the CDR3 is TGTGCCAGCAGCCAACTCCAGGGAGGCGGGAGCAATCAGCCCCAGCATTTT. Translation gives CASSQLQGGGSNQPQHF.

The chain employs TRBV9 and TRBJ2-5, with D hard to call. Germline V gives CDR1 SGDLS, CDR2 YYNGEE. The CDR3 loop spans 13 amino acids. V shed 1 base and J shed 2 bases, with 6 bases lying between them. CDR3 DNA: TGTGCCAGCAGCGTAAGCAGGCAAGAGACCCAGTACTTC. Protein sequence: CASSVSRQETQYF.

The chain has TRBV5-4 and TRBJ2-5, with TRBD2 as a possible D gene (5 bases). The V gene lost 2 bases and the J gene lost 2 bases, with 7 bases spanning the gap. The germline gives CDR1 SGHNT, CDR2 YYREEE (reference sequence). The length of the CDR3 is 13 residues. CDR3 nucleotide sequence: TGTGCCAGCAGCTTAGCGGTTCAAGAGACCCAGTACTTC. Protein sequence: CASSLAVQETQYF. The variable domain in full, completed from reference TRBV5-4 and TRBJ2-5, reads ETGVTQSPTHLIKTRGQQVTLRCSSQSGHNTVSWYQQALGQGPQFIFQYYREEENGRGNFPPRFSGLQFPNYSSELNVNALELDDSALYLCASSLAVQETQYFGPGTRLLVL.

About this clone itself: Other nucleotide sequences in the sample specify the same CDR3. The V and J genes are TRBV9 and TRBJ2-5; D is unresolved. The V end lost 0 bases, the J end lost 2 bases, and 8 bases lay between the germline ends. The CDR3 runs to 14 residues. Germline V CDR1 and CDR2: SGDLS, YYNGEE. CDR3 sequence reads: CASSVGPPQETQYF. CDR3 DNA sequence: TGTGCCAGCAGCGTAGGGCCGCCTCAAGAGACCCAGTACTTC.

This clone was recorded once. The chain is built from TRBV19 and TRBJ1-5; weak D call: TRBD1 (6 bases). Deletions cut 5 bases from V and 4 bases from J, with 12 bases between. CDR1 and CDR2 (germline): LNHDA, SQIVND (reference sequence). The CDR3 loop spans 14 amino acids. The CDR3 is CASSFSGTNQPQHF. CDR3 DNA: TGTGCCAGTAGTTTCTCAGGGACAAATCAGCCCCAGCATTTT.

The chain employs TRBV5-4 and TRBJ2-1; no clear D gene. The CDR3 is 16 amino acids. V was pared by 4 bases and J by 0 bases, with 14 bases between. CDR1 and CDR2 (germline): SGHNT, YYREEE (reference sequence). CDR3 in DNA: TGTGCCAGCAGCATTGACCCGAAAAGCTCCTACAATGAGCAGTTCTTC. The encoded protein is CASSIDPKSSYNEQFF.

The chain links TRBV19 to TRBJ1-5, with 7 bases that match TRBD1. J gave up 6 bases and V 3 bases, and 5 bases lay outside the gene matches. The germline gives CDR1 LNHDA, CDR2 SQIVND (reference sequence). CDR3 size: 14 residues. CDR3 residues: CASSMGQQVQPQHF. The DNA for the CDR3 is TGTGCCAGTAGTATGGGACAGCAAGTTCAGCCCCAGCATTTT.

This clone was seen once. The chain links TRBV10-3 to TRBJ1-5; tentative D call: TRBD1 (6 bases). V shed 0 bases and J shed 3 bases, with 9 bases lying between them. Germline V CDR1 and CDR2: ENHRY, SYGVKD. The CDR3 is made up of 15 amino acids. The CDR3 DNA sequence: TGTGCCATCAGTGAGTCAAGGGACAACAATCAGCCCCAGCATTTT. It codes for CAISESRDNNQPQHF.

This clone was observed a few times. CDR3: CAWGQGRNYGYTF. The CDR3 nucleotides are TGTGCCTGGGGACAGGGTCGAAACTATGGCTACACCTTC. This sequence joins TRBV30 and TRBJ1-2, with TRBD1 matching 8 bases. The CDR3 contains 13 residues. From germline, CDR1 is GTSNPN and CDR2 SVGIG (reference sequence). J lost 2 bases, V lost 5 bases, and 4 bases had no gene match.

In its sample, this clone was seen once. CDR3 in amino acids: CASSSGQGIRNTIYF. The CDR3 nucleotides are TGTGCCAGCAGTTCGGGACAGGGGATAAGAAACACCATATATTTT. The chain carries TRBV7-9 and TRBJ1-3, with 10 bases that match TRBD1. The CDR3 contains 15 residues. V lost 6 bases, J lost 5 bases, and 7 bases stayed unmatched. The germline gives CDR1 SEHNR, CDR2 FQNEAQ (reference sequence). Drawing the rest from reference TRBV7-9 and TRBJ1-3, the complete variable domain is DTGVSQNPRHKITKRGQNVTFRCDPISEHNRLYWYRQTLGQGPEFLTYFQNEAQLEKSRLLSDRFSAERPKGSFSTLEIQRTEQGDSAMYLCASSSGQGIRNTIYFGEGSWLTVV.

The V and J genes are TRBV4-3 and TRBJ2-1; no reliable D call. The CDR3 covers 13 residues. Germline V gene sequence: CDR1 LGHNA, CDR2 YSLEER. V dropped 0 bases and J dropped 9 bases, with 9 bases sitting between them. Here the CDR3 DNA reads TGCGCCAGCAGCCAAGAGGTAGGCGCTGAGCAGTTCTTC. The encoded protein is CASSQEVGAEQFF.